The T cell receptor (beta chain) described here comes from a study of shared clonotypes between healthy human individuals. Method: immunoSEQ multiplex PCR; TCRdb's copy keeps in-frame clones and lacks some. This table holds some 1,100,000 clones, around 78% found once. CDR3 length equals 14 residues. CDR1 is SNHLY, CDR2 FYNNEI, per germline. V lost 4 bases and J lost 5, with 11 bases in between. V is TRBV2 and J is TRBJ2-2; D ambiguous. Sequences were obtained from memory CD4+ T cells from PBMCs. Specified subset: CD45RA-negative fraction. This receptor was taken from a man between 18 and 29 years old in good health. Some clones in this sample may be carry-over from other donors' samples. The CDR3 is CASSVVTQTGELFF. The CDR3 nucleotides are TGTGCCAGCAGTGTAGTCACGCAAACCGGGGAGCTGTTTTTT.